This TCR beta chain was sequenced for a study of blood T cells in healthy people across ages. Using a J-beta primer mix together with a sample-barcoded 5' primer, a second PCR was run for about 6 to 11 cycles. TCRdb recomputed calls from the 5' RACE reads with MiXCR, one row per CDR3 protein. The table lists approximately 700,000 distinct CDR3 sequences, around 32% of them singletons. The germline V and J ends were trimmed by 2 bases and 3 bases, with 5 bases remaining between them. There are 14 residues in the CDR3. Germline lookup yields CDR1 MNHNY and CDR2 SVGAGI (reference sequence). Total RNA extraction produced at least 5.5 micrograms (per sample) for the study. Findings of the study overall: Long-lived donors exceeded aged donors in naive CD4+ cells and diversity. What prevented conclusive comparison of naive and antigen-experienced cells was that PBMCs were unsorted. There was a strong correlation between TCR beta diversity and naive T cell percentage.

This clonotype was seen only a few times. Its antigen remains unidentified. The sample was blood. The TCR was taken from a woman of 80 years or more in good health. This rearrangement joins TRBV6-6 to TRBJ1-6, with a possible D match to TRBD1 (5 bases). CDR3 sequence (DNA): TGTGCCAGCAGTTACGACAGCTATAATTCACCCCTCCACTTT. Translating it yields CASSYDSYNSPLHF.